Listed here are 5 T cell receptor beta chains from one sample, sequenced in a study of T-cell reconstitution after alpha-beta-depleted transplantation in children. The TCRbeta library incorporated unique molecular identifiers. TCRdb fed the PCR reads into MiXCR, producing one record per CDR3 protein. The sample records hundreds of thousands of distinct CDR3 sequences, about an eighth being singletons. The sample was PBMCs, taken before TCRalphabeta/CD19-depleted stem cell transplant. These receptor sequences come from a girl aged 2 to 10 with congenital amegakaryocytic thrombocytopenia, due to receive a stem cell transplant.

This clonotype was counted ten times or more. This chain uses TRBV5-6 with TRBJ2-3, with a possible D match to TRBD2 (6 bases). The germline V gene has CDR1 SGHDT and CDR2 YYEEEE. The V and J ends lost 2 bases and 3 bases respectively, with 13 bases between them. This CDR3 comprises 15 residues. The CDR3 loop reads CASSFLAGSTDTQYF. CDR3 nucleotide sequence: TGTGCCAGCAGCTTTTTAGCCGGGAGTACAGATACGCAGTATTTT.

The table lists this clonotype with a few counts. The rearrangement uses TRBV5-1 and TRBJ2-1, with TRBD2 matching 9 bases. J gave up 7 bases and V 5 bases, and 10 bases lay outside the gene matches. The CDR3 has 15 amino acids. Germline values: CDR1 SGHRS, CDR2 YFSETQ. The CDR3 DNA follows: TGCGCCAGCAGTGAGCGGGAGGCTGCTTATAATGAGCAGTTCTTC. This encodes CASSEREAAYNEQFF.

This clonotype turned up a few times. V gene TRBV9 combines with J gene TRBJ2-1; 7 bases are shared with TRBD1. V shed 4 bases, J shed 2 bases, and the junction held 6 bases outside the gene matches. The CDR3 is made up of 15 amino acids. Germline V gene lookup returns CDR1 SGDLS and CDR2 YYNGEE. CDR3 sequence: CASSPGQVPYNEQFF. The CDR3 DNA sequence: TGTGCCAGCAGCCCCGGACAGGTCCCCTACAATGAGCAGTTCTTC. The entire variable domain, with the rest obtained from reference TRBV9 and TRBJ2-1, is as follows: DSGVTQTPKHLITATGQRVTLRCSPRSGDLSVYWYQQSLDQGLQFLIQYYNGEERAKGNILERFSAQQFPDLHSELNLSSLELGDSALYFCASSPGQVPYNEQFFGPGTRLTVL.

This clonotype was seen ten or more times. Written as DNA, the CDR3 is TGTGCCAGCAGCCAAGAGACCAGGGGTGGCTACACCTTC. Its translation: CASSQETRGGYTF. The chain joins TRBV3-1 to TRBJ1-2; D perhaps matches TRBD1 (6 bases). The length of the CDR3 is 13 residues. The V end lost 0 bases, the J end lost 7 bases, and 9 bases lay between the germline ends. Germline-derived CDR1 and CDR2 are LGHDT and YNNKEL (reference sequence).

This clonotype has a count of ten or more. The chain uses TRBV5-1 and TRBJ2-1, with D possibly being TRBD1 (6 bases). Germline V lookup: CDR1 SGHRS, CDR2 YFSETQ. The CDR3 is 15 residues long. V was shortened by 3 bases and J by 10 bases, with 20 bases between the two germline ends. The CDR3 bases are TGCGCCAGCAGCTGGACCCGGGACAAGTACCGGGAGCAGTTCTTC. It codes for CASSWTRDKYREQFF.